Listed below are T cell receptor beta chains from one sample, sequenced in a study of CD8 T cells in ankylosing spondylitis. One entry per CDR3 protein, called by TCRdb with MiXCR from the 5' RACE reads. The sample lists roughly 700,000 distinct CDR3 sequences, around 20% occurring once. The sample comprised blood, either unsorted or a sorted T cell fraction (not recorded which). The receptor source for this set is a male donor with ankylosing spondylitis. The conserved cysteine and the conserved F or W are not part of the CDR3 here. Each record gives: V gene, J gene, CDR3 protein.

>TRBV6-1|TRBJ1-6
ASSLDSYFSYNSPLH
>TRBV10-3|TRBJ2-1
AISEDNEQF
>TRBV28|TRBJ2-5
ASSLWVAGETQY
>TRBV7-9|TRBJ2-5
ASSTNGEGFGETQY
>TRBV11-2|TRBJ2-2
ASSSGLAGVLANTGELF
>TRBV12-3/TRBV12-4|TRBJ2-1
ASSWGSPGSEQF
>TRBV4-3|TRBJ2-7
ASSYRPGQGANEQY
>TRBV5-5|TRBJ1-1
ASSPTGVGNTEAF
>TRBV12-3/TRBV12-4|TRBJ2-7
ASSSDRANEQY
>TRBV5-1|TRBJ1-2
ASSSQGASYT
>TRBV5-1|TRBJ2-7
ASSSMTGEDEQY
>TRBV20-1|TRBJ1-2
SARDRGPNYGYT
>TRBV7-2|TRBJ2-7
ASSFGAISYEQY
>TRBV9|TRBJ2-1
ASSAGTLWNEQF
>TRBV7-2|TRBJ1-2
ASSSATGNYGYT
>TRBV5-1|TRBJ2-1
ASSATSGGSYNEQF
>TRBV5-1|TRBJ2-7
ASSTSDSWSPYEQY
>TRBV15|TRBJ1-4
ATSRGQSGVNEKLF
>TRBV29-1|TRBJ2-1
SVGLPPTYNEQF
>TRBV12-3/TRBV12-4|TRBJ2-3
ASSLGGEPTDTQY
>TRBV12-5|TRBJ2-2
ASGDSNTGELF
>TRBV7-3|TRBJ2-3
ASSPSAGGVDTQY
>TRBV7-3|TRBJ1-4
ASSYRTGGGLF
>TRBV29-1|TRBJ1-2
SIQDSTGYT
>TRBV24-1|TRBJ1-5
ATSDSTGGHNQPQH
>TRBV20-1|TRBJ2-1
SATSGRFYNEQF
>TRBV5-1|TRBJ2-1
ASSLSGNSYNEQF
>TRBV2|TRBJ2-7
ASMGGQGNRYEQY
>TRBV15|TRBJ1-5
ATSSATGAWTQH
>TRBV11-2|TRBJ2-1
ASSHRDRVNEQF
>TRBV12-3/TRBV12-4|TRBJ1-5
ASSLEASDSNQPQH
>TRBV7-8|TRBJ1-5
ASSLIAGRDSNQPQH
>TRBV15|TRBJ2-3
ATTSGLRGAPDTQY
>TRBV14|TRBJ2-1
ASSPPASFNEQF
>TRBV5-1|TRBJ2-2
ASSLEASRTGELF
>TRBV6-1|TRBJ2-2
ASRGLAGPNTGELF
>TRBV12-3/TRBV12-4|TRBJ1-5
ASSPPPGGELEPQH
>TRBV7-9|TRBJ2-7
ASSLGTGRGYEQY
>TRBV20-1|TRBJ2-1
SARSSWSSYNEQF
>TRBV12-3/TRBV12-4|TRBJ1-5
ASSSGQISNQPQH
>TRBV29-1|TRBJ2-5
SAGASGGETQY